This T cell receptor beta chain was sequenced for a study of T-cell memory formation after mild COVID-19. Study observations and caveats: Chiefly within CM and EM were the contracting CD4+ clones; CD8+ ones were within EMRA.

Germline assignment: CDR1 SGHDN and CDR2 FVKESK. This CDR3 has 16 amino acids. As concerns this clonotype: Its antigen is still unknown. A much larger clone differs from this one at a single base, so this may be a read error.

One entry per CDR3 protein, called by TCRdb with MiXCR from the 5' RACE reads. The sample shows a few hundred thousand distinct CDR3 sequences, roughly 16% of them seen only once. V is TRBV14 and J is TRBJ1-5, with a weak D call TRBD1 (5 bases). This receptor was obtained from a man in his late teens or twenties who had mild COVID-19 (a few samples of this study predate the infection). Cell type and time point are not known. What was sequenced was PBMCs or a T cell subset sorted from them (not recorded which). The DNA for the CDR3 is TGTGCCAGCAGCCAAGACGCAGGGAAGCGCAATCAGCACCAGCATTTT. This sequence encodes CASSQDAGKRNQHQHF.